These T cell receptor beta chains were read from a single sample in a study of cytomegalovirus exposure and HLA in healthy donors. Produced via immunoSEQ multiplex PCR; TCRdb's table is partial and in-frame only. The table lists just under 60,000 clones. Sequences were obtained from PBMCs. The receptors here all came from a male donor in good health and CMV-seronegative. CDR3s include the opening cysteine and the closing phenylalanine or tryptophan. D genes are given only for firm matches. Clone size is given for some rows only: seen once, a few or many times, or a class if the clone is expanded.

D: TRBD1
V: TRBV6-5
size: .
J: TRBJ1-5
DNA: TGTGCCAGCAGTTCGGGACAGAGATATAGCAATCAGCCCCAGCATTTT
CDR3: CASSSGQRYSNQPQHF

D: .
V: TRBV6-5
size: .
J: TRBJ2-5
DNA: TGTGCCAGCCGCGCGGGGGCGCGTGGTGAGAAGACCCAGTACTTC
CDR3: CASRAGARGEKTQYF

D: .
V: TRBV6-5
size: .
J: TRBJ1-2
DNA: TGTGCCAGCAGTCCCCTGGCACCTAACTATGGCTACACCTTC
CDR3: CASSPLAPNYGYTF

D: .
V: TRBV7-9
size: .
J: TRBJ1-1
DNA: TGTGCCAGCAGCTACGCAGGCGACACTGAAGCTTTCTTT
CDR3: CASSYAGDTEAFF

D: .
V: TRBV18
size: .
J: TRBJ1-1
DNA: TGTGCCAGCTCACCACCGCGGGGTTTGAACACTGAAGCTTTCTTT
CDR3: CASSPPRGLNTEAFF

D: TRBD1
V: TRBV4-2
size: .
J: TRBJ2-5
DNA: TGTGCCAGCAGCCAAGACAGGGGGACCCAAGAGACCCAGTACTTC
CDR3: CASSQDRGTQETQYF

D: .
V: TRBV29-1
size: .
J: TRBJ1-6
DNA: TGCAGCGCCCGGGCAGGGTCTAATTCACCCCTCCACTTT
CDR3: CSARAGSNSPLHF

D: .
V: TRBV19
size: .
J: TRBJ1-2
DNA: TGTGCCAGTAGCGAACCGGGACAACATGGCTACACCTTC
CDR3: CASSEPGQHGYTF

D: .
V: TRBV7-8
size: .
J: TRBJ2-1
DNA: TGTGCCAGCAGCTTAAAATACGGAGCGATAGACGGTTATGAGCAGTTCTTC
CDR3: CASSLKYGAIDGYEQFF

D: TRBD2
V: TRBV7-2
size: .
J: TRBJ2-1
DNA: TGTGCCAGCAGCTTAGCTGGGACTAGTTACAATGAGCAGTTCTTC
CDR3: CASSLAGTSYNEQFF

D: .
V: TRBV4-1
size: .
J: TRBJ1-5
DNA: TGCGCCAGCAGCCAAGACAGTAGCAATCAGCCCCAGCATTTT
CDR3: CASSQDSSNQPQHF

D: .
V: TRBV5-5
size: .
J: TRBJ1-1
DNA: TGTGCCAGCAGCGTTAGGAACACTGAAGCTTTCTTT
CDR3: CASSVRNTEAFF

D: TRBD2
V: TRBV5-1
size: .
J: TRBJ2-5
DNA: TGCGCCAGCAGCTTCGGGACTATACAAGAGACCCAGTACTTC
CDR3: CASSFGTIQETQYF

D: .
V: TRBV18
size: .
J: TRBJ1-2
DNA: TGTGCCAGCTCAGATCAGTATGGCTACACCTTC
CDR3: CASSDQYGYTF

D: .
V: TRBV27
size: .
J: TRBJ1-4
DNA: TGTGCCAGCAGGCAATGGACTGGCAATGAAAAACTGTTTTTT
CDR3: CASRQWTGNEKLFF

D: .
V: TRBV2
size: .
J: TRBJ1-1
DNA: TGTGCCAGCAGGGCCCCAAGGAACACTGAAGCTTTCTTT
CDR3: CASRAPRNTEAFF

D: TRBD1
V: TRBV28
size: .
J: TRBJ2-7
DNA: TGTGCCAGCAGTACCGGGACAGGGGTCCACGAGCAGTACTTC
CDR3: CASSTGTGVHEQYF

D: .
V: TRBV6-4
size: .
J: TRBJ1-3
DNA: TGTGCCAGCAGTGACGACAGCGCCCTTAGGCGCACCATATATTTT
CDR3: CASSDDSALRRTIYF

D: .
V: TRBV7-6
size: .
J: TRBJ2-3
DNA: TGTGCCAGCAGCTTACGGGGGACGGGAGATAAGCAGTATTTT
CDR3: CASSLRGTGDKQYF

D: .
V: TRBV29-1
size: .
J: TRBJ2-1
DNA: TGCAGCGCCGGGGACAATGAGCAGTTCTTC
CDR3: CSAGDNEQFF

D: .
V: TRBV7-3
size: .
J: TRBJ2-3
DNA: TGTGCCAGCAGCGCGGGTATAACAGATACGCAGTATTTT
CDR3: CASSAGITDTQYF

D: TRBD1
V: TRBV9
size: .
J: TRBJ1-4
DNA: TGTGCCAGCAGCCCGGGGACAGGGGTGACTAATGAAAAACTGTTTTTT
CDR3: CASSPGTGVTNEKLFF

D: .
V: TRBV7-2
size: .
J: TRBJ2-5
DNA: TGTGCCAGCAGCCTAGGACAGTCCTGGGAGACCCAGTACTTC
CDR3: CASSLGQSWETQYF

D: TRBD1
V: TRBV4-1
size: .
J: TRBJ2-7
DNA: TGCGCCAGCAGCCAAGAAGACAGGGGTGCCTACGAGCAGTACTTC
CDR3: CASSQEDRGAYEQYF

D: .
V: TRBV11-2
size: .
J: TRBJ2-5
DNA: TGTGCCAGCACCCTGGGAGGTGAGACCCAGTACTTC
CDR3: CASTLGGETQYF

D: .
V: TRBV27
size: .
J: TRBJ1-1
DNA: TGTGCCAGCAGTTTCCTCCGGACAGTTAACACTGAAGCTTTCTTT
CDR3: CASSFLRTVNTEAFF

D: .
V: TRBV5-6
size: .
J: TRBJ1-5
DNA: TGTGCCAGCAGCTTCAGGGCCTCCCGAGGCAGTCAGCCCCAGCATTTT
CDR3: CASSFRASRGSQPQHF

D: TRBD2
V: TRBV13
size: .
J: TRBJ2-2
DNA: TGTGCCGGCAGCTCTCGGACTAGACCCGGGGAGCTGTTTTTT
CDR3: CAGSSRTRPGELFF

D: .
V: TRBV13
size: medium-sized
J: TRBJ1-2
DNA: TGTGCCAGCAGCTTAGGACAGAACTATGGCTACACCTTC
CDR3: CASSLGQNYGYTF

D: .
V: TRBV19
size: .
J: TRBJ2-7
DNA: TGTGCCAGTAGTATGGGAGGATACGAGCAGTACTTC
CDR3: CASSMGGYEQYF

D: .
V: TRBV7-3
size: .
J: TRBJ1-1
DNA: TGTGCCAGCAGCTTAAGGGAGGGTAGGGGTACTGAAGCTTTCTTT
CDR3: CASSLREGRGTEAFF

D: .
V: TRBV7-2
size: .
J: TRBJ2-3
DNA: TGTGCCAGCAGCTCAGCGGGCCACACAGATAAGCAGTATTTT
CDR3: CASSSAGHTDKQYF

D: .
V: TRBV27
size: .
J: TRBJ2-5
DNA: TGTGCCAGCAGTTTATCGGCCCAAGAGACCCAGTACTTC
CDR3: CASSLSAQETQYF

D: .
V: TRBV5-4
size: .
J: TRBJ2-1
DNA: TGTGCCAGCAGCGACCTGGGCGGGGACCGTTACAATGAGCAGTTCTTC
CDR3: CASSDLGGDRYNEQFF

D: TRBD2
V: TRBV7-2
size: .
J: TRBJ2-7
DNA: TGTGCCAGCAGCCACTGGACTAGCGGGACCTACGAGCAGTACTTC
CDR3: CASSHWTSGTYEQYF

D: TRBD2
V: TRBV7-9
size: .
J: TRBJ2-1
DNA: TGTGCCAGCAGCGGGGTAGCGGGAGACAATGAGCAGTTCTTC
CDR3: CASSGVAGDNEQFF

D: .
V: TRBV28
size: .
J: TRBJ1-2
DNA: TGTGCCAGCAGCCGCCCTGCGGAGGACTATGGCTACACCTTC
CDR3: CASSRPAEDYGYTF

D: .
V: TRBV7-6
size: .
J: TRBJ1-1
DNA: TGTGCCAGCAGCTTAGGAGGGTCCCAGAACACTGAAGCTTTCTTT
CDR3: CASSLGGSQNTEAFF

D: TRBD2
V: TRBV6-1
size: .
J: TRBJ2-1
DNA: TGTGCCAGCAGGAATCTAGCGGCCTACAATGAGCAGTTCTTC
CDR3: CASRNLAAYNEQFF

D: .
V: TRBV18
size: .
J: TRBJ2-5
DNA: TGTGCCAGCTCACCCCCGGGTAGCGCCCAAGAGACCCAGTACTTC
CDR3: CASSPPGSAQETQYF

D: TRBD2
V: TRBV30
size: .
J: TRBJ2-1
DNA: TGTGCCTGGAGTTCTAAAGGACTAGCGGGAGGAGAGCAGTTCTTC
CDR3: CAWSSKGLAGGEQFF

D: TRBD1
V: TRBV4-3
size: .
J: TRBJ2-2
DNA: TGCGCCAGCAGCCTCAGGGGGACAGGGAGGCCTGCGGGGGAGCTGTTTTTT
CDR3: CASSLRGTGRPAGELFF

D: .
V: TRBV2
size: .
J: TRBJ2-1
DNA: TGTGCCACGAAGGGATGGGATACTAGCAAATACAATGAGCAGTTCTTC
CDR3: CATKGWDTSKYNEQFF

D: .
V: TRBV28
size: .
J: TRBJ2-7
DNA: TGTGCCAGCAGTGCCACAGGGAACGAGCAGTACTTC
CDR3: CASSATGNEQYF

D: TRBD1
V: TRBV5-1
size: .
J: TRBJ1-4
DNA: TGCGCCAGCCATGGGGGCAGGGGGGATGAAAAACTGTTTTTT
CDR3: CASHGGRGDEKLFF

D: .
V: TRBV19
size: .
J: TRBJ2-7
DNA: TGTGCCAGTAGCCCGGACAGCAGACAGTACGAGCAGTACTTC
CDR3: CASSPDSRQYEQYF

D: TRBD2
V: TRBV30
size: .
J: TRBJ2-5
DNA: TGTGCCTGGAGGGGAGCGGGAATAGAGACCCAGTACTTC
CDR3: CAWRGAGIETQYF

D: .
V: TRBV5-1
size: .
J: TRBJ1-2
DNA: TGCGCCAGCAGCTTGGGGCCAGGTGATGGCTACACCTTC
CDR3: CASSLGPGDGYTF

D: .
V: TRBV28
size: .
J: TRBJ1-1
DNA: TGTGCCAGCATGCGGCGGCCTTCCACTGAAGCTTTCTTT
CDR3: CASMRRPSTEAFF

D: .
V: TRBV7-2
size: .
J: TRBJ2-2
DNA: TGTGCCAGCAGCTCCCGCACCGGGGAGCTGTTTTTT
CDR3: CASSSRTGELFF

D: .
V: TRBV6-5
size: .
J: TRBJ2-7
DNA: TGTGCCAGCAGTTACTCGGTGGGTAGCGTTAGCCCCGAGCAGTACTTC
CDR3: CASSYSVGSVSPEQYF

D: .
V: TRBV7-2
size: .
J: TRBJ1-5
DNA: TGTGCCAGCAGCCAAGGGGGACGGTCGTGGGCTAATCAGCCCCAGCATTTT
CDR3: CASSQGGRSWANQPQHF

D: .
V: TRBV7-2
size: .
J: TRBJ2-3
DNA: TGTGCCAGCAGCTCACAGGGAACGTTTACAGATAAGCAGTATTTT
CDR3: CASSSQGTFTDKQYF

D: .
V: TRBV5-4
size: .
J: TRBJ1-1
DNA: TGTGCCAGCAGCCAGGGCTCCCAAGCTTTCTTT
CDR3: CASSQGSQAFF

D: .
V: TRBV7-2
size: .
J: TRBJ1-4
DNA: TGTGCCAGCAGCTTCCCCGGGGTTGCGGAAAAACTGTTTTTT
CDR3: CASSFPGVAEKLFF

D: .
V: TRBV15
size: .
J: TRBJ1-1
DNA: TGTGCCACCAGCAGAGATAAGATGGCAAGGGGATACACTGAAGCTTTCTTT
CDR3: CATSRDKMARGYTEAFF

D: TRBD1
V: TRBV6-1
size: .
J: TRBJ1-5
DNA: TGTGCCAGCAGTGGGACAGGGGTGCGCAATCAGCCCCAGCATTTT
CDR3: CASSGTGVRNQPQHF